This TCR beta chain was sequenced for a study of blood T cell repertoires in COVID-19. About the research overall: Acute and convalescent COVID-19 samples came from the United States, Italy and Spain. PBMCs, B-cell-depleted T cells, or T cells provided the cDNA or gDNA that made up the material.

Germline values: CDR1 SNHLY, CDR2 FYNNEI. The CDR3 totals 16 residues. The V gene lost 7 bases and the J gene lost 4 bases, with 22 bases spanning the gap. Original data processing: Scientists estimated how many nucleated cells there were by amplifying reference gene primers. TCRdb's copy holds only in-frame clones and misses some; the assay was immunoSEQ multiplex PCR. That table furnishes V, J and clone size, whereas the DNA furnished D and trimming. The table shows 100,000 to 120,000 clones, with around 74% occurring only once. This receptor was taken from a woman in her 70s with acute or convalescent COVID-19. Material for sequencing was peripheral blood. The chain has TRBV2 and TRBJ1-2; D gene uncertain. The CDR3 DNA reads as TGTGCCAGCACCGAAAGATCGACCGCGCTAGGCTATGGCTACACCTTC. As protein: CASTERSTALGYGYTF.